The clone carrying this T cell receptor (beta chain) has just a few counts. The antigen is undetermined. The data stem from a study of T cells after yellow fever vaccination. Study-wide results and limits: Most primary-vaccination clones recurred post-booster (more than 95% CD4, around 86% CD8). By day 5 rather than day 15, the secondary response had peaked, though it was weaker.

Trimming took 5 bases from V and 6 from J, leaving 11 bases between them. The CDR3 has 12 amino acids. 5'RACE template switching added a universal primer site and UMIs to TCR cDNA. TCRdb analysed the 5' RACE reads with MiXCR anew, one entry per CDR3 protein. The sample has approximately 510,000 distinct CDR3 sequences; just over 20% are singletons. The V and J genes are TRBV12-3 or TRBV12-4 and TRBJ2-7; D remains ambiguous. The source material was PBMCs, sampled about 21 days after the first yellow fever vaccination. This sequence was found in a man younger than 35 who received the YFV17D yellow fever vaccine. CDR3 amino acids: CASSPGEIEQYF. The CDR3 DNA reads TGTGCCAGCAGTCCCGGTGAGATCGAGCAGTACTTC.